The rows below give T cell receptor beta chains drawn from one sample of a study of blood T cells in healthy people across ages. TCRdb re-called the 5' RACE reads with MiXCR, one entry per CDR3 protein. The sample carries about 1 million distinct CDR3 sequences, 40% to 45% recorded once. The source material was blood. The receptors were sampled from a woman between 55 and 75 years old in good health. The CDR3 runs from the conserved cysteine through the conserved F or W. A D gene is named only where the DNA matches it firmly. Rows give clone size only sometimes, using once, few, many, or a class for an expanded clone.

>TRBD1|TRBV20-1|TRBJ1-6|few
TGCAGTGCGCGGGACGACAGGGGTAATAATTCACCCCTCCACTTT
CSARDDRGNNSPLHF
>TRBD2|TRBV3-1|TRBJ2-3|once
TGTGCCAGCAGCCCTTGGACTAGCGGGAGGGCGACAGATACGCAGTATTTT
CASSPWTSGRATDTQYF
>NA|TRBV27|TRBJ2-7|NA
TGTGCCAGCCAGAGGGGAACTGGGGCCTACGAGCAGTACTTC
CASQRGTGAYEQYF
>NA|TRBV7-9|TRBJ1-5|NA
TGTGCCAGCAGCTTAACAGGGATCCAGCCCCAGCATTTT
CASSLTGIQPQHF
>TRBD1|TRBV28|TRBJ2-5|few
TGTGCCAGCGTTCTCGGGGGACAGGGTGCCCTCCGAGGGCAGTACTTC
CASVLGGQGALRGQYF
>NA|TRBV29-1|TRBJ2-7|NA
TGCAGCGTTGTCGGCGGACAATCCGTCCCCTACGAGCAGTACTTC
CSVVGGQSVPYEQYF
>NA|TRBV20-1|TRBJ2-3|NA
TGCAGTGCTGCACGGGCCGGGGAGGCGCAGTATTTT
CSAARAGEAQYF
>TRBD2|TRBV7-7|TRBJ2-1|NA
TGTGCCAGCAGCCCCGGGACTAGCGGGAGGTGGGCCCAGTTCTTC
CASSPGTSGRWAQFF
>NA|TRBV7-6|TRBJ2-7|NA
TGTGCCAGCAGCTTAGAAGTTAGCGGTGCCTACGAGCAGTACTTC
CASSLEVSGAYEQYF
>NA|TRBV15|TRBJ2-7|few
TGTGCCACCAGCAGAGATCTCCCGGGAGCAGCGGTAGGCTACGAGCAGTACTTC
CATSRDLPGAAVGYEQYF
>NA|TRBV10-3|TRBJ2-7|NA
TGTGCCATCAGTGAGAGACAGGACTCCTACGAGCAGTACTTC
CAISERQDSYEQYF
>TRBD2|TRBV14|TRBJ2-7|few
TGTGCCAGCAGCCAAGGCAGCGGGAGGGTCTACGAGCAGTACTTC
CASSQGSGRVYEQYF
>NA|TRBV27|TRBJ1-2|NA
TGTGCCAGCGGAATCGAATCAGGGCCAGGGGGCTACACCTTC
CASGIESGPGGYTF
>NA|TRBV29-1|TRBJ2-7|NA
TGCAGCGCTTGCGACGGGAGCTCCTACGAGCAGTACTTC
CSACDGSSYEQYF
>NA|TRBV27|TRBJ2-7|NA
TGTGCCAGCAGTGCGGACCGTCGTTCCTACGAGCAGTACTTC
CASSADRRSYEQYF
>TRBD1|TRBV11-2|TRBJ2-7|few
TGTGCCAGCAGGTCGACAGGGAACGAGCAGTACTTC
CASRSTGNEQYF
>NA|TRBV7-2|TRBJ2-7|few
TGTGCCAGCAGCCGAGGGTGGAGGGGAACCTACGAGCAGTACTTC
CASSRGWRGTYEQYF
>TRBD1|TRBV27|TRBJ1-2|NA
TGTGCCAGCATTGAAGACAGGGGGGCGAAGTATGGCTACACCTTC
CASIEDRGAKYGYTF
>TRBD2|TRBV27|TRBJ2-5|few
TGTGCCAGCAGTGGAGGCGGGAGAAGCCAAGAGACCCAGTACTTC
CASSGGGRSQETQYF
>NA|TRBV11-2|TRBJ1-4|NA
TGTGCCAGCCGTTTAGGGAAAGGTCGGACTATTAGGAATGAAAAACTGTTTTTT
CASRLGKGRTIRNEKLFF
>NA|TRBV10-3|TRBJ2-3|many
TGTGCCATCAGTGAGGGAGGTATGATGAATACGCAGTATTTT
CAISEGGMMNTQYF
>NA|TRBV7-2|TRBJ1-2|NA
TGTGCCAGCAGCGTAAGGATGAACTATGGCTACACCTTC
CASSVRMNYGYTF
>NA|TRBV15|TRBJ2-3|NA
TGTGCCACCAGCGCGCCGGGACTCGAGGGGGATACGCAGTATTTT
CATSAPGLEGDTQYF
>TRBD2|TRBV11-2|TRBJ2-3|NA
TGTGCCAGCAGCCGGAGCGGGAATTTGCCAGATACGCAGTATTTT
CASSRSGNLPDTQYF
>NA|TRBV3-1|TRBJ2-5|NA
TGTGCCAGCAGTCCCTCCGGGACCCAAGGAAAGACCCAGTACTTC
CASSPSGTQGKTQYF
>TRBD2|TRBV7-9|TRBJ2-1|NA
TGTGCCAGCAGCTTACGGGGGCTAGCGGGACGTAATGAGCAGTTCTTC
CASSLRGLAGRNEQFF
>TRBD2|TRBV13|TRBJ2-5|many
TGTGCCAGCAGCTCCGGTCGGACTAGTATAGGGACCCAGTACTTC
CASSSGRTSIGTQYF